This T cell receptor beta chain was obtained from a study of control samples from healthy donors and cancer patients. TCRdb keeps only in-frame clones here, not all; method: immunoSEQ multiplex PCR. The sample shows about 80,000 clones, under 90% of them seen only once. The V and J ends lost 3 bases and 4 bases respectively, with 9 bases between them. The CDR3 runs to 13 residues. Germline CDR1 and CDR2: SGHTS and YDEGEE. What was sequenced was blood. The V and J genes are TRBV5-8 and TRBJ2-3, with D unclear. The TCR comes from a man aged 50 to 59 in good health. The CDR3 nucleotides read TGTGCCAGCAGCTCAGTGAGAGCAGATACGCAGTATTTT. The encoded protein is CASSSVRADTQYF.